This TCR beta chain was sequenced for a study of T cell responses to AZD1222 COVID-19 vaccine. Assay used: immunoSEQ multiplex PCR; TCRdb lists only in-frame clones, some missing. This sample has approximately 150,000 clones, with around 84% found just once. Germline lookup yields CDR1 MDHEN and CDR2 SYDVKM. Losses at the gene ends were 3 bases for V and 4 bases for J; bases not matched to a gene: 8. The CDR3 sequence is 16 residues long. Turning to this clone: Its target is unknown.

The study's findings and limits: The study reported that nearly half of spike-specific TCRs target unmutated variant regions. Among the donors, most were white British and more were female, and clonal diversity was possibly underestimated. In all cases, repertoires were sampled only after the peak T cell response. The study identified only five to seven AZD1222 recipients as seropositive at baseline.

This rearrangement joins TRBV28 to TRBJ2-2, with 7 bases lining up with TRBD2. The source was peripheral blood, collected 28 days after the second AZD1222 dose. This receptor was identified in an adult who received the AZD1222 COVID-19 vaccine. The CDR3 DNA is TGTGCCAGCAGTTTCGTCACCGGGACTACCACCGGGGAGCTGTTTTTT. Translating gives CASSFVTGTTTGELFF.